This TCR beta chain stems from a study of beta chain features in type 1 diabetes. Study-level findings and limits: Diminished insertions and augmented deletions at VDJ junctions characterized type 1 diabetes patients. Still unanswered here is whether HLA type influences TCRB rearrangement. Using cDNA template may skew counts toward highly expressing activated cells. There was a moderate but significant shortening of TCRB CDR3s in all four CD4+ subsets of Type 1 diabetes patients.

On this clone itself: Antigen unknown.

The ends were cut back, 0 bases at V and 6 bases at J, with 18 bases in the middle. Germline CDR1 is MNHEY and CDR2 is SVGAGI. There are 16 residues in the CDR3. Of the isolated RNA, all was reverse transcribed, and so the sequenced material was expressed TCRB transcripts. Sequencing was performed with immunoSEQ multiplex PCR; in TCRdb, only in-frame clones are kept and a portion is missing. The sample consists of roughly 25,000 clones, roughly three quarters of them appearing once. This sequence joins TRBV6-5 and TRBJ2-7; a possible D gene is TRBD1 (5 bases). Sequenced sample: Tregs from blood. The sequence derives from a woman aged 40 to 49 in good health. As DNA, the CDR3 is TGTGCCAGCAGTTACTCGTTAGGGGTAAGGAGCCCCGAGCAGTACTTC. This translates into CASSYSLGVRSPEQYF.